This passage covers 20 T cell receptor beta chains from one sample sequenced in a study of blood T cell repertoires in COVID-19. The protocol was immunoSEQ multiplex PCR, while the TCRdb copy is restricted to in-frame clones and leaves out a portion. The sample comprises approximately 170,000 clones, roughly 88% of which are singletons, and 9% to 10% rests with the top ten. The sequencing sample was made of PBMCs or T cells enriched from blood (not recorded which). All receptors come from a woman between 18 and 30 years old who had recovered from COVID-19.

The V and J genes are TRBV18 and TRBJ1-6, with 9 nucleotides matching TRBD1. Germline V gene data show CDR1 as KGHSH and CDR2 as LQKENI. The CDR3 extends over 16 amino acids. V trimming: 5 bases; J trimming: 5 bases; junction bases outside the gene matches: 7. The CDR3 loop reads CASSATGGANNSPLHF. CDR3 DNA: TGTGCCAGCTCAGCTACAGGGGGCGCAAATAATTCACCCCTCCACTTT. Together with reference TRBV18 and TRBJ1-6, the CDR3 gives the full variable domain: NAGVMQNPRHLVRRRGQEARLRCSPMKGHSHVYWYRQLPEEGLKFMVYLQKENIIDESGMPKERFSAEFPKEGPSILRIQQVVRGDSAAYFCASSATGGANNSPLHFGNGTRLTVT.

This sequence joins TRBV29-1 and TRBJ1-2; 8 bases agree with TRBD1. The CDR3 covers 14 residues. Trimming removed 2 bases from V and 7 bases from J; junction bases left unmatched: 9. Germline assignment: CDR1 SQVTM and CDR2 ANQGSEA. CDR3 in amino acids: CSVESTGVGRGYTF. The CDR3 DNA reads as TGCAGCGTTGAATCGACAGGGGTGGGACGTGGCTACACCTTC.

The chain employs TRBV7-6 and TRBJ2-2; D is unresolved. CDR1 and CDR2 from the germline V gene are SGHVS and FNYEAQ. V was trimmed by 5 bases and J by 0 bases, leaving 7 bases between them. The CDR3 is 14 residues long. For the CDR3, the DNA is TGTGCCAGCAGCACGACAACGAACACCGGGGAGCTGTTTTTT. This sequence encodes CASSTTTNTGELFF.

The chain has TRBV19 and TRBJ2-5; 9 positions agree with TRBD2. The trim removed 2 bases at V and 5 bases at J, leaving 12 bases unmatched. The CDR3 has 17 residues. The germline V gene has CDR1 LNHDA and CDR2 SQIVND (reference sequence). DNA for the CDR3: TGTGCCAGTAGTATACAAAGCGGGGGGCAGCACATCGAGACCCAGTACTTC. It encodes CASSIQSGGQHIETQYF.

The chain is built from TRBV19 and TRBJ2-1; D is perhaps TRBD2 (6 bases). Trimming stripped 1 base from V and 6 bases from J, with 10 bases between. The CDR3 runs 14 residues. The germline V gene has CDR1 LNHDA and CDR2 SQIVND (reference sequence). The CDR3: CASSIARELNEQFF. In nucleotides, the CDR3 is TGTGCCAGTAGTATAGCCCGGGAGCTCAATGAGCAGTTCTTC.

The V call is TRBV28, the J call TRBJ1-5, with 9 bases identical to TRBD1. Germline V lookup: CDR1 MDHEN, CDR2 SYDVKM. V shed 5 bases and J 5 bases; nucleotides not matched to a gene: 1. The CDR3 has 13 residues. The CDR3, as DNA: TGTGCCAGCAGTACAGGGGGCCATCAGCCCCAGCATTTT. This codes for CASSTGGHQPQHF.

About this clone: Other DNA sequences in the same sample also yield this CDR3. V usage is TRBV30 and J usage is TRBJ2-1; D is perhaps TRBD2 (6 bases). The germline V gene encodes CDR1 GTSNPN and CDR2 SVGIG (reference sequence). V dropped 0 bases and J dropped 9 bases, with 9 bases sitting between them. The CDR3 has 12 residues. The CDR3 loop reads CAWSVLGGEQFF. CDR3 DNA: TGTGCCTGGAGTGTACTGGGGGGTGAGCAGTTCTTC.

The rearrangement links TRBV6-2 or TRBV6-3 to TRBJ2-3, with TRBD2 identical over 10 bases. V was pared by 5 bases and J by 1 base, with 9 bases of the junction left unmatched. Germline V gene sequence: CDR1 MNHEY, CDR2 SVGEGT. The CDR3 spans 17 residues. In DNA form, the CDR3 reads TGTGCCAGCAGTCTACTCCCTAGCGGGGGTCGCACAGATACGCAGTATTTT. It is translated as CASSLLPSGGRTDTQYF.

This chain joins TRBV7-2 and TRBJ1-2; D is possibly TRBD1 (6 bases). CDR1 is SGHTA and CDR2 is FQGNSA in the germline V gene. The CDR3 covers 15 residues. Trimming pared 5 bases from V and 4 bases from J, leaving 17 bases between. CDR3 nucleotides: TGTGCCAGCAGCCTCGGGACATTCGAGGCCTATGGCTACACCTTC. Amino acids: CASSLGTFEAYGYTF.

In its sample, this clone was seen once. This sequence joins TRBV7-9 and TRBJ1-4; 9 bases fit TRBD1. There are 14 residues in the CDR3. Germline CDR1 reads SEHNR; CDR2 reads FQNEAQ (reference sequence). V shed 1 base, J shed 7 bases, and the junction held 1 base outside the gene matches. CDR3 DNA: TGTGCCAGCAGCTTAGAGGGACAGGGTGAAAAACTGTTTTTT. This translates into CASSLEGQGEKLFF. The complete variable domain, with remaining parts taken from reference TRBV7-9 and TRBJ1-4, reads DTGVSQNPRHKITKRGQNVTFRCDPISEHNRLYWYRQTLGQGPEFLTYFQNEAQLEKSRLLSDRFSAERPKGSFSTLEIQRTEQGDSAMYLCASSLEGQGEKLFFGSGTQLSVL.

V is TRBV19 and J is TRBJ2-1; D is uncertain. Between the trimmed V and J ends, which lost 6 bases and 4 bases, there was a span of 16 bases. The CDR3 contains 15 residues. Germline V lookup: CDR1 LNHDA, CDR2 SQIVND (reference sequence). DNA for the CDR3: TGTGCCAGTAGCCATACAGAGATACAATACAATGAGCAGTTCTTC. Encoded protein: CASSHTEIQYNEQFF.

The gene calls are TRBV18 and TRBJ1-1; D possibly corresponds to TRBD1 (5 bases). The CDR3 covers 15 residues. Looked up from germline, CDR1 is KGHSH and CDR2 is LQKENI. The ends were cut back, 0 bases at V and 4 bases at J, with 12 bases in the middle. The CDR3 DNA sequence: TGTGCCAGCTCACCACCGGAGGGACGGGGCACTGAAGCTTTCTTT. Translating gives CASSPPEGRGTEAFF.

This rearrangement joins TRBV28 to TRBJ1-1; weak D call: TRBD1 (5 bases). Trimming pared 1 base from V and 11 bases from J, leaving 8 bases between. The V gene's germline CDR1 is MDHEN and CDR2 SYDVKM. The CDR3 runs 11 residues. As DNA, the CDR3 is TGTGCCAGCAGTTTATCCAGGGATGCTTTCTTT. Protein sequence: CASSLSRDAFF.

This clone is a singleton in its sample. The chain recombines TRBV5-6 with TRBJ1-2, with 7 bases matching TRBD1. Germline V CDR1 and CDR2: SGHDT, YYEEEE. V was pared by 0 bases and J by 5 bases, with 7 bases of the junction left unmatched. The length of the CDR3 is 15 residues. CDR3 residues: CASSLVTGVRYGYTF. Here the CDR3 DNA reads TGTGCCAGCAGCTTGGTAACAGGGGTAAGATATGGCTACACCTTC.

J is TRBJ1-5 and V is TRBV7-9; no reliable D call. There are 12 residues in the CDR3. Germline CDR1 reads SEHNR; CDR2 reads FQNEAQ (reference sequence). Trimming stripped 8 bases from V and 5 bases from J, with 10 bases between. CDR3 in amino acids: CASSTSDQPQHF. CDR3 in DNA: TGTGCCAGCTCCACCTCGGATCAGCCCCAGCATTTT.

The V and J genes are TRBV4-1 and TRBJ2-3, with TRBD2 matching 11 bases. Germline CDR1 is MGHRA and CDR2 is YSYEKL. The CDR3 runs to 16 residues. V was clipped by 2 bases and J by 4 bases; unmatched bases: 5. The DNA for the CDR3 is TGCGCCAGCAGCCAAACCGCTAGCGGGGGGCCAGATACGCAGTATTTT. Its translation: CASSQTASGGPDTQYF.

This chain connects TRBV2 to TRBJ2-1; weak D call: TRBD2 (6 bases). Trimming removed 4 bases from V and 10 bases from J, with 17 bases in between. Germline V gives CDR1 SNHLY, CDR2 FYNNEI. The CDR3 contains 14 residues. CDR3 nucleotides: TGTGCCAGCAGTGTACGGGGTCTTCGGGAGGAGCAGTTCTTC. It codes for CASSVRGLREEQFF.

About this clone: Additional DNA sequences in this sample encode the identical CDR3. V is TRBV19 and J is TRBJ1-1; tentative D call: TRBD1 (5 bases). The germline V and J ends were trimmed by 3 bases and 1 base, with 9 bases remaining between them. This CDR3 contains 14 residues. Germline CDR1 reads LNHDA; CDR2 reads SQIVND (reference sequence). The CDR3 nucleotides are TGTGCCAGTAGTATTTCCGGACAGAACACTGAAGCTTTCTTT. Amino acid sequence: CASSISGQNTEAFF.

The rearrangement uses TRBV24-1 and TRBJ2-5; weak D call: TRBD2 (6 bases). Germline-derived CDR1 and CDR2 are KGHDR and SFDVKD. V gave up 1 base and J gave up 5 bases, with 13 bases separating them. The CDR3 is 15 residues long. CDR3 amino acids: CATSDLGGARETQYF. CDR3 nucleotides: TGTGCCACCAGTGATTTAGGAGGGGCACGGGAGACCCAGTACTTC.

DNA of the CDR3: TGTGCCAGCAGCTTCCGCTGGACTAGCGGGAGCCCAGATACGCAGTATTTT. Protein: CASSFRWTSGSPDTQYF. The chain joins TRBV21-1 to TRBJ2-3; whether TRBD2, the table's D call, matches the DNA was not checked. TRBV21-1 is noted as a pseudogene. The CDR3 length is 17 residues.